The clone carrying this T cell receptor (beta chain) has more than one count but fewer than ten. The antigen is unknown. These data are taken from a study of vaccination and CD4 T cells after COVID-19. CDR1 is DFQATT, CDR2 SNEGSKA, per germline (reference sequence). J lost 3 bases, V lost 6 bases, and 7 bases had no gene match. The CDR3 length is 15 residues. Once obtained from cultured CD4+ T cells, the DNA was sequenced using the Oncomine TCR Beta short-read assay. Each CDR3 protein is one row after TCRdb ran MiXCR on the PCR reads. The data contain around 20,000 distinct CDR3 sequences, approximately 48% of them singletons. The treatment here: roughly 10-day PBMC culture with coronavirus spike peptide pools or control peptides (ViraFEST assay).

J is TRBJ2-3 and V is TRBV20-1; 12 positions match TRBD2. The clonotype comes from a human donor who had recovered from COVID-19. The specimen sequenced was CD4+ T cells from blood, cultured in vitro. For the CDR3, the DNA is TGCAGTGCGACCTCCGGGACTAGCGGGACAGATACGCAGTATTTT. Protein: CSATSGTSGTDTQYF.